This T cell receptor beta chain was obtained from a study of blood T cell repertoires in COVID-19. In the study overall: Samples of COVID-19 (acute and convalescent) were obtained from the United States, Italy and Spain.

Trimming shortened V by 4 bases and J by 6 bases, and 21 bases separated the two germline ends. Germline CDR1 and CDR2: WNHNN and SYGVQD (reference sequence). The CDR3 loop spans 17 amino acids. Source study methods: Reference gene primer amplification in the assay estimated nucleated cell counts. Here immunoSEQ multiplex PCR was the method, and the copy in TCRdb shows in-frame clones only, minus some. That table gives V, J and clone size, and the DNA gave D and trimming. This table holds 60,000 to 90,000 clones, about 86% found once. The receptor was derived from a human donor in a cohort sampled during active COVID-19. The genes are TRBV10-1 and TRBJ2-2; maybe TRBD1 (5 bases). Sequenced material: peripheral blood. CDR3 DNA: TGCGCCAGCAGTGCCCGAAGGGGTGCGGTCTTTCCCGGGGAGCTGTTTTTT. It yields the protein CASSARRGAVFPGELFF.